This T cell receptor (beta chain) was retrieved from a study of cytomegalovirus exposure and HLA in healthy donors. Whole-study findings and limits: The study recorded 150 to 200 TCR beta chains that were cytomegalovirus-associated. CMV serostatus alone was available as immune exposure information.

The donors comprised healthy bone marrow donors. Note on this clone: The antigen is not known.

Both 60 Vbeta primers and 13 Jbeta primers went into the PCR. Per the original data handling: In a later analysis, of roughly 83 million unique beta chains, about 12 million appeared in at least two donors. The protocol was immunoSEQ multiplex PCR, while the TCRdb copy is restricted to in-frame clones and leaves out a portion. The D gene and trimming were derived from the DNA, and the V and J assignments and clone size from that table. This listing includes about 84,000 clones. The receptor's source is a man in his fifties in good health and CMV-seronegative. Material: PBMCs.

In nucleotides, the CDR3 is TGCAGCGCTCGTCAGGGTAGCAATCAGCCCCAGCATTTT. Amino acid sequence: CSARQGSNQPQHF. The chain recombines TRBV29-1 with TRBJ1-5, with D possibly being TRBD1 (5 bases). Trimming took off 7 bases at V and 0 bases at J, with 10 bases between the two ends. Germline loops: CDR1 SQVTM, CDR2 ANQGSEA. The CDR3 is made up of 13 amino acids.